Sequencing of this TCR beta chain was carried out in a study of blood T cell repertoires in COVID-19. The CDR3 sequence is 13 residues long. V was pared by 4 bases and J by 8 bases, with 2 bases of the junction left unmatched. Germline CDR1 and CDR2: SGHNT and YENEEA. Per the original methods: Amplifying reference gene primers gave estimates of nucleated cell counts. Here immunoSEQ multiplex PCR was the method, and the copy in TCRdb shows in-frame clones only, minus some. V, J and clone size are taken as reported in that table, and D and trimming were inferred from the DNA itself. The table shows around 300,000 clones, with around nine tenths occurring only once.

The receptor comes from a woman under 40 who had recovered from COVID-19. The sequenced sample consisted of PBMCs or T cells enriched from blood (not recorded which). The chain carries TRBV11-3 and TRBJ1-6, with 7 positions matching TRBD1. The DNA for the CDR3 is TGTGCCAGCAGCTGGGACAGAGATTCACCCCTCCACTTT. Translation: CASSWDRDSPLHF.